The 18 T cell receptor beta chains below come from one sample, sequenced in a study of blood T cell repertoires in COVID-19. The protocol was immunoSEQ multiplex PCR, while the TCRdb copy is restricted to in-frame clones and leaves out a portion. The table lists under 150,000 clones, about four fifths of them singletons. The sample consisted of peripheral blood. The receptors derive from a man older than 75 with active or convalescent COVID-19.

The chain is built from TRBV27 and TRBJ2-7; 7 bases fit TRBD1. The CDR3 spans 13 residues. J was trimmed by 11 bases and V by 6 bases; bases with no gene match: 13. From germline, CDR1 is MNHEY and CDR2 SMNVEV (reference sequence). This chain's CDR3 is CASSGGTALEKYF. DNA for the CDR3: TGTGCCAGCAGCGGTGGGACAGCTCTTGAGAAGTACTTC.

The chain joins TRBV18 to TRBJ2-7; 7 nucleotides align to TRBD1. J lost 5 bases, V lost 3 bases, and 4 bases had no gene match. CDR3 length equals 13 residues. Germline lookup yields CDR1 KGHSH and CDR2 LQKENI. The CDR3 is CASSPRQGDEQYF. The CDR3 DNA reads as TGTGCCAGCTCACCCAGACAGGGTGACGAGCAGTACTTC.

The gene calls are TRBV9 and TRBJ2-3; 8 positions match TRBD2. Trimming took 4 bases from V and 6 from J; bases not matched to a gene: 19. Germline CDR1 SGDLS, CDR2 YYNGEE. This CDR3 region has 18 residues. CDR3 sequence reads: CASSTPLLADPSGDTQYF. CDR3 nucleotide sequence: TGTGCCAGCAGCACGCCTTTACTAGCCGACCCTAGCGGGGATACGCAGTATTTT. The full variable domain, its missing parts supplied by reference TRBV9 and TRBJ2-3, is DSGVTQTPKHLITATGQRVTLRCSPRSGDLSVYWYQQSLDQGLQFLIQYYNGEERAKGNILERFSAQQFPDLHSELNLSSLELGDSALYFCASSTPLLADPSGDTQYFGPGTRLTVL.

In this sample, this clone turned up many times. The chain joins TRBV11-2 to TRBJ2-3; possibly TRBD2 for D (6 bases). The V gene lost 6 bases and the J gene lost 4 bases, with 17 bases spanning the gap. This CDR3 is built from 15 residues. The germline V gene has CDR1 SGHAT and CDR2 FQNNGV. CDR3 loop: CASSRLSTGADTQYF. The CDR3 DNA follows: TGTGCCAGCAGTCGACTCTCGACGGGGGCAGATACGCAGTATTTT.

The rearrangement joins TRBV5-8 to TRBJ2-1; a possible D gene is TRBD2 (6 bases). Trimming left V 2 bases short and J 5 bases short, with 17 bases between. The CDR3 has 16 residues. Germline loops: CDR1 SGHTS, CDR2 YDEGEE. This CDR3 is CASSLGLGLGNNEQFF. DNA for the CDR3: TGTGCCAGCAGCTTAGGTTTGGGACTCGGGAACAATGAGCAGTTCTTC.

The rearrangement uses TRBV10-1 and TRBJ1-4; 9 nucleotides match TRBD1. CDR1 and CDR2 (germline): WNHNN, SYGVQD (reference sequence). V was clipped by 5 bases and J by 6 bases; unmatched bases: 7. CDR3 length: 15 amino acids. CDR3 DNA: TGCGCCAGCAGTTCTAACAGGGGGCTGGATGAAAAACTGTTTTTT. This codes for CASSSNRGLDEKLFF.

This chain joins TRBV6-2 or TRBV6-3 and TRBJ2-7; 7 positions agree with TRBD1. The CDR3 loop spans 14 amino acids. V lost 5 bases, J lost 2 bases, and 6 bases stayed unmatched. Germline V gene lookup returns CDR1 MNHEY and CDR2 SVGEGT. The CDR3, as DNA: TGTGCCAGCAGTCGATTCGACAGGGCCTACGAGCAGTACTTC. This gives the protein CASSRFDRAYEQYF.

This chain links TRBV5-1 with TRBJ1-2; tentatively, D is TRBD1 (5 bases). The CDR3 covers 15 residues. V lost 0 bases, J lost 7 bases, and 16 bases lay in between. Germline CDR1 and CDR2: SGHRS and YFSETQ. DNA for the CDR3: TGCGCCAGCAGCTTGGGCCACGCGGGGGAAACTGGCTACACCTTC. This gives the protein CASSLGHAGETGYTF.

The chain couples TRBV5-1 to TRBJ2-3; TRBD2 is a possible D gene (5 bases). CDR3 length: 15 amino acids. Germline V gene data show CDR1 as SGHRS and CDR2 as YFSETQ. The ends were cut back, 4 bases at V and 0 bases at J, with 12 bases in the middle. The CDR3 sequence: CASSHNGGSTDTQYF. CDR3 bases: TGCGCCAGCAGCCATAACGGCGGGAGCACAGATACGCAGTATTTT.

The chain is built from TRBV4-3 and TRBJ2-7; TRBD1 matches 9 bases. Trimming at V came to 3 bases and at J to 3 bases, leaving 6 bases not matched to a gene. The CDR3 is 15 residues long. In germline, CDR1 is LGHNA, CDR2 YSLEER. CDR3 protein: CASSQDRDRVYEQYF. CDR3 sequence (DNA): TGCGCCAGCAGCCAGGACCGGGACAGGGTCTACGAGCAGTACTTC.

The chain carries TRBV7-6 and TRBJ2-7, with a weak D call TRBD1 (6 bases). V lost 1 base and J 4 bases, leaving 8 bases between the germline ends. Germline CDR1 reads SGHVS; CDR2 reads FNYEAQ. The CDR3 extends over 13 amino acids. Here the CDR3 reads CASSLEGGYEQYF. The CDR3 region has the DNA TGTGCCAGCAGCTTAGAAGGGGGATACGAGCAGTACTTC.

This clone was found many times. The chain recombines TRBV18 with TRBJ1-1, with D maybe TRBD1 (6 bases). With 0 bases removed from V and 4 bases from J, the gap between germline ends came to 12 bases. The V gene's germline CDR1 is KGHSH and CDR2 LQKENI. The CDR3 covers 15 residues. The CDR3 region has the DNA TGTGCCAGCTCACCACCCCAGGGGTGGGCCACTGAAGCTTTCTTT. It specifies CASSPPQGWATEAFF. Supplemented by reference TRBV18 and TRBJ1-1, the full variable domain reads NAGVMQNPRHLVRRRGQEARLRCSPMKGHSHVYWYRQLPEEGLKFMVYLQKENIIDESGMPKERFSAEFPKEGPSILRIQQVVRGDSAAYFCASSPPQGWATEAFFGQGTRLTVV.

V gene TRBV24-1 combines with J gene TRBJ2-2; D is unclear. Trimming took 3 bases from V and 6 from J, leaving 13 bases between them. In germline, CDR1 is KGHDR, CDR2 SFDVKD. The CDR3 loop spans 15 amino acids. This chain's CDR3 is CATSDARNGAGELFF. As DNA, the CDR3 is TGTGCCACCAGTGATGCACGCAACGGAGCCGGGGAGCTGTTTTTT.

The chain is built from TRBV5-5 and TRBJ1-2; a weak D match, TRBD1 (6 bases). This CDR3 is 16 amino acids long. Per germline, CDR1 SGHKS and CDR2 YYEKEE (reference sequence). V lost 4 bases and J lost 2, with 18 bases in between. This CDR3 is CASSKGTTYENYGYTF. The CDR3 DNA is TGTGCCAGCAGCAAAGGGACAACATATGAAAACTATGGCTACACCTTC.

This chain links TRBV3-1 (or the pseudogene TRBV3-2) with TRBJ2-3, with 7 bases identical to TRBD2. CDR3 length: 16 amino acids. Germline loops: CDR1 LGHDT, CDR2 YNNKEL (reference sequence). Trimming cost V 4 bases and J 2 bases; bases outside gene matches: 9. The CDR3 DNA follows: TGTGCCAGCAGCCCCGGGCCCGGGGGGTCCACAGATACGCAGTATTTT. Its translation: CASSPGPGGSTDTQYF.

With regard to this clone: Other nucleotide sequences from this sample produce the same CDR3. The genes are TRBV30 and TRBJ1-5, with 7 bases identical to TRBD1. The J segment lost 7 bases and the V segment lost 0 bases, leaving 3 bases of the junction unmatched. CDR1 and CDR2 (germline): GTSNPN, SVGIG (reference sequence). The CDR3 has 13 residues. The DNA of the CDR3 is TGTGCCTGGAGTGTACAGGGGTACCAGCCCCAGCATTTT. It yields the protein CAWSVQGYQPQHF.

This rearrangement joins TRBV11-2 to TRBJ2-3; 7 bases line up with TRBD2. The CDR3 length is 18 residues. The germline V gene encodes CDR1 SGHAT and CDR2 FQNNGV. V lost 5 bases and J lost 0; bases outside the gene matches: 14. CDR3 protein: CASSPTRTRLTSTDTQYF. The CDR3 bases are TGTGCCAGCAGCCCTACTAGGACTAGACTAACTAGCACAGATACGCAGTATTTT.

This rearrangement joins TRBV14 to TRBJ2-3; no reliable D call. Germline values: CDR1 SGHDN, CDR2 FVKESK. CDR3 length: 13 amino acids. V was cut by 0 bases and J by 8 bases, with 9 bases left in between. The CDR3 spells CASSQDSQVTQYF. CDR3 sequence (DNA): TGTGCCAGCAGCCAAGATTCTCAGGTTACGCAGTATTTT.